This entry lists 5 T cell receptor beta chains sequenced from one sample in a study of regulatory T cells in long-lasting Graves disease. Indicated time point: persistent/refractory GD, antithyroid drugs over 5 years with positive TRAb. Researchers made the TCR library from RNA that was extracted from PBMCs. Library construction for TCR beta used iRepertoire HTBI primers and Arm-PCR of CDR3 regions. TCRdb reprocessed the multiplex PCR reads via MiXCR and lists one record per CDR3 protein. The sample lists around 400,000 distinct CDR3 sequences; 21% were seen once. The specimen comprised peripheral blood mononuclear cells (PBMCs), sampled when the disease was refractory, from a patient treated with antithyroid drugs. These receptor sequences come from a female donor with Graves disease.

The CDR3 here is CASLKQGTDTEAFF. In nucleotides, the CDR3 is TGTGCCAGCCTCAAACAGGGGACGGACACTGAAGCTTTCTTT. The chain links TRBV2 to TRBJ1-1; 7 nucleotides line up with TRBD1. CDR1 SNHLY and CDR2 FYNNEI come from the germline V gene. The CDR3 covers 14 residues. The J segment lost 3 bases and the V segment lost 8 bases, leaving 9 bases of the junction unmatched.

The chain combines TRBV28 with TRBJ2-3; 12 nucleotides line up with TRBD2. Looked up from germline, CDR1 is MDHEN and CDR2 is SYDVKM. There are 16 residues in the CDR3. The V and J ends lost 5 bases and 4 bases, in that order; junction bases with no gene match: 7. For the CDR3, the DNA is TGTGCCAGCAGTCCGAGACTAGCGGGAGCGGCAGATACGCAGTATTTT. It translates to CASSPRLAGAADTQYF.

The table lists this clonotype with many counts. V is TRBV28 and J is TRBJ2-2; TRBD2 aligns across 7 bases. CDR3 length: 16 amino acids. Germline V CDR1 and CDR2: MDHEN, SYDVKM. V shed 1 base, J shed 1 base, and the junction held 3 bases outside the gene matches. CDR3: CASSLSASGNTGELFF. CDR3 nucleotides: TGTGCCAGCAGTTTATCCGCTAGCGGGAACACCGGGGAGCTGTTTTTT.

The chain carries TRBV19 and TRBJ2-7; 8 bases agree with TRBD1. Trimming at V came to 4 bases and at J to 7 bases, leaving 9 bases not matched to a gene. CDR3 length: 14 amino acids. Germline CDR1 reads LNHDA; CDR2 reads SQIVND (reference sequence). CDR3 in DNA: TGTGCCAGTAGTACGGACAGGGCCGGCGGAGAGCAGTACTTC. As protein: CASSTDRAGGEQYF. Using reference TRBV19 and TRBJ2-7 for the parts outside the CDR3, the full variable domain is DGGITQSPKYLFRKEGQNVTLSCEQNLNHDAMYWYRQDPGQGLRLIYYSQIVNDFQKGDIAEGYSVSREKKESFPLTVTSAQKNPTAFYLCASSTDRAGGEQYFGPGTRLTVT.

This clonotype has at least ten counts. This chain joins TRBV27 and TRBJ1-1; perhaps TRBD1 as D (5 bases). The germline V gene encodes CDR1 MNHEY and CDR2 SMNVEV (reference sequence). V was shortened by 5 bases and J by 3 bases, with 10 bases between the two germline ends. This CDR3 is built from 13 residues. The DNA of the CDR3 is TGTGCCAGCAGTAACTCAGGGTACACTGAAGCTTTCTTT. Protein sequence: CASSNSGYTEAFF.